Listed below are T cell receptor beta chains from one sample, sequenced in a study of T cell responses to AZD1222 COVID-19 vaccine. Some clones are missing from TCRdb's copy, which holds only in-frame ones; the method was immunoSEQ multiplex PCR. The sample has roughly 170,000 clones; 90% are singletons. The material sequenced was peripheral blood, taken on day 0 of AZD1222 vaccination. The receptor source for this set is an adult in good health. The CDR3 runs from the conserved cysteine through the conserved F or W. D genes are given only for firm matches. Clone size is stated in some rows and not others, as once, few, many or a class when expanded.

.	TRBV12-3/TRBV12-4	TRBJ2-5	.	TGTGCCAGCAGCTCTAGCTCCGAGACCCAGTACTTC	CASSSSSETQYF
.	TRBV7-2	TRBJ2-7	.	TGTGCCAGCGGGGTTGACTACGAGCAGTACTTC	CASGVDYEQYF
.	TRBV7-2	TRBJ2-2	.	TGTGCCAGCAGCGTCCCAGAAAGCGCGAACACCGGGGAGCTGTTTTTT	CASSVPESANTGELFF
.	TRBV19	TRBJ2-1	.	TGTGCCAGTAGTATAGATCGGGACGGGGAGGCCTACAATGAGCAGTTCTTC	CASSIDRDGEAYNEQFF
once	TRBV2	TRBJ1-5	.	TGTGCCAGCAGTTCTCGCAATCAGCCCCAGCATTTT	CASSSRNQPQHF
.	TRBV5-1	TRBJ2-6	.	TGCGCCAGCGGGGACCTCTCTGGGGCCAACGTCCTGACTTTC	CASGDLSGANVLTF
.	TRBV5-1	TRBJ1-1	TRBD1	TGCGCCAGCAGCCCTGCGGACAGGGCAGACACTGAAGCTTTCTTT	CASSPADRADTEAFF
.	TRBV6-2/TRBV6-3	TRBJ2-5	.	TGTGCCAGCAGTCCATCTGATGAGACCCAGTACTTC	CASSPSDETQYF
once	TRBV5-4	TRBJ1-5	.	TGTGCCAGCAGCGCACAGGGTAGCAATCAGCCCCAGCATTTT	CASSAQGSNQPQHF
once	TRBV4-1	TRBJ1-3	.	TGCGCCAGCAGCCAAGATCAGGGGTTTGGAAACACCATATATTTT	CASSQDQGFGNTIYF
few	TRBV7-2	TRBJ1-1	.	TGTGCCAGCAGCTTAGTTAACAGCAAGAACACTGAAGCTTTCTTT	CASSLVNSKNTEAFF
.	TRBV7-9	TRBJ2-1	TRBD1	TGTGCCAGCAGCACCGGGACAGGGGAGTTCTTC	CASSTGTGEFF
once	TRBV12-3/TRBV12-4	TRBJ2-7	TRBD1	TGTGCCAGCAGCTGGGGACAGACCTACGAGCAGTACTTC	CASSWGQTYEQYF
.	TRBV18	TRBJ1-1	.	TGTGCCAGCTCCGTTCACCGGGGGGCAGCTGAAGCTTTCTTT	CASSVHRGAAEAFF
.	TRBV5-1	TRBJ1-6	.	TGCGCCAGCAGCTTGGATCAGAGTGGTTCACCCCTCCACTTT	CASSLDQSGSPLHF
.	TRBV7-9	TRBJ1-1	TRBD1	TGTGCCAGCAGCCCTCCCCGGGACAGGGTGAACACTGAAGCTTTCTTT	CASSPPRDRVNTEAFF
.	TRBV5-1	TRBJ2-2	TRBD2	TGCGCCAGCAGCTTGGCGGGGGGGAACACCGGGGAGCTGTTTTTT	CASSLAGGNTGELFF
.	TRBV7-9	TRBJ2-2	TRBD2	TGTGCCAGCAGCTTAGGGGTCGTAGCGGGGGGACTAAACACCGGGGAGCTGTTTTTT	CASSLGVVAGGLNTGELFF
.	TRBV14	TRBJ2-7	TRBD1	TGTGCCAGCAGCCGCCTTGCGGACAGGACCGAGCAGTACTTC	CASSRLADRTEQYF
.	TRBV4-3	TRBJ2-7	.	TGCGCCAGCAGCCAAGAGGCAGAGAGCTCCTACGAGCAGTACTTC	CASSQEAESSYEQYF
.	TRBV5-6	TRBJ1-6	TRBD1	TGTGCCAGCAGGATCAACAGGGGAGTCCATAATTCACCCCTCCACTTT	CASRINRGVHNSPLHF
once	TRBV16	TRBJ1-2	.	TGTGCCAGCAGCCAATCCAGCGAGAGCCGAGGCTATGGCTACACCTTC	CASSQSSESRGYGYTF
.	TRBV19	TRBJ1-2	.	TGTGCCAGTAGTATAGATGGCAGGGCACACTATGGCTACACCTTC	CASSIDGRAHYGYTF
.	TRBV27	TRBJ1-5	TRBD1	TGTGCCAGCAGTTTAAGGCGGACAGGGGAGGGACAGCCCCAGCATTTT	CASSLRRTGEGQPQHF
.	TRBV25-1	TRBJ1-1	TRBD1	TGTGCCAGCAGTGGGTGGACAGGGAATGCTTTCTTT	CASSGWTGNAFF
.	TRBV7-2	TRBJ1-2	.	TGTGCCAGCAGCTTAAGAGGCCAGATGGGCTATGGCTACACCTTC	CASSLRGQMGYGYTF
.	TRBV6-2/TRBV6-3	TRBJ1-4	TRBD1	TGTGCCAGCAGCCCTATGCCGGGACAGGTTAATGAAGGAAAACTGTTTTTT	CASSPMPGQVNEGKLFF
.	TRBV7-6	TRBJ2-7	TRBD2	TGTGCCAGCAGTAGCGGGGGGCCCGAGCAGTACTTC	CASSSGGPEQYF
.	TRBV27	TRBJ1-6	.	TGTGCCAGCAGTTTAACCTCCTATAATTCACCCCTCCACTTT	CASSLTSYNSPLHF
.	TRBV29-1	TRBJ2-7	.	TGCAGCGTTGAAGAGTCGGGGGTAGGGGGCTACGAGCAGTACTTC	CSVEESGVGGYEQYF
.	TRBV12-3/TRBV12-4	TRBJ1-2	.	TGTGCCAGCATTCCAGGACGACCAGGGGGCTACACCTTC	CASIPGRPGGYTF
once	TRBV5-4	TRBJ1-1	.	TGTGCCAGCAGCTTGGATCGGTGGAACACTGAAGCTTTCTTT	CASSLDRWNTEAFF
.	TRBV7-2	TRBJ2-5	.	TGTGCCAGCAGCCCCCCGACTAGCCAAGAGACCCAGTACTTC	CASSPPTSQETQYF
.	TRBV9	TRBJ2-5	TRBD2	TGTGCCAGCAGCGCTGGGACTAGCGGTCAAGAGACCCAGTACTTC	CASSAGTSGQETQYF
few	TRBV5-1	TRBJ1-1	.	TGCGCCAGCAGCGGACCGGGAACTAACACTGAAGCTTTCTTT	CASSGPGTNTEAFF
.	TRBV5-1	TRBJ2-7	.	TGCGCCAGCAGCTTGCTCCCGCTACGGGAGCAGTACTTC	CASSLLPLREQYF
.	TRBV7-2	TRBJ2-4	.	TGTGCCAGCAGCTTACCCTTACAAAACATTCAGTACTTC	CASSLPLQNIQYF
.	TRBV11-1	TRBJ2-7	.	TGTGCCAGCAGCCCCGTTGGCAGGGCCTACGAGCAGTACTTC	CASSPVGRAYEQYF
.	TRBV5-4	TRBJ2-3	.	TGTGCCAGCAGCCCGGGGACATTCACAGATACGCAGTATTTT	CASSPGTFTDTQYF
.	TRBV5-6	TRBJ2-7	.	TGTGCCAGCAGCTTAACAGCCTACGAGCAGTACTTC	CASSLTAYEQYF
.	TRBV7-9	TRBJ2-6	.	TGTGCCAGCAGCGCCAGCGCGATTGGGGCCAACGTCCTGACTTTC	CASSASAIGANVLTF
.	TRBV5-1	TRBJ1-5	.	TGCGCCAGCAGCTTAGATGGCAATCAGCCCCAGCATTTT	CASSLDGNQPQHF
.	TRBV5-8	TRBJ1-1	.	TGTGCCAGCAGCTTAGGATGGGGGGCCAAAAACACTGAAGCTTTCTTT	CASSLGWGAKNTEAFF
.	TRBV2	TRBJ2-1	TRBD2	TGTGCCAGGCAGACTAGCGGGGGATACAATGAGCAGTTCTTC	CARQTSGGYNEQFF
.	TRBV5-1	TRBJ1-3	.	TGCGCCAGCAGCCCGGAGGGAAACACCATATATTTT	CASSPEGNTIYF
once	TRBV2	TRBJ1-3	.	TGTGCCACCCGACAGAACTCTGGAAACACCATATATTTT	CATRQNSGNTIYF
.	TRBV11-1	TRBJ2-2	.	TGTGCCTCCGGCCCCCGGCAGGTCACTACCGGGGAGCTGTTTTTT	CASGPRQVTTGELFF
.	TRBV19	TRBJ1-5	.	TGTGCCAGTCCATCCGTCTACAGGTTTAGCAATCAGCCCCAGCATTTT	CASPSVYRFSNQPQHF
.	TRBV5-1	TRBJ2-2	.	TGCGCCAGCAGCTTGGACAGGGGAGGTGGTAGAACCGGGGAGCTGTTTTTT	CASSLDRGGGRTGELFF
.	TRBV2	TRBJ2-5	TRBD2	TGTGCCAGCAGACGACTAGCGGGGGGGCCGGCAGAGACCCAGTACTTC	CASRRLAGGPAETQYF
.	TRBV4-2	TRBJ1-2	.	TGTGCCAGCAGCCAAGGGTCAGCGTCTGGCTACACCTTC	CASSQGSASGYTF
.	TRBV18	TRBJ1-1	.	TGTGCCAGCTCCATGGAAGGAGGGATCACTGAAGCTTTCTTT	CASSMEGGITEAFF
.	TRBV13	TRBJ2-5	TRBD1	TGTGCCAGCAGCTTAAGGGGACAGGAAGAGACCCAGTACTTC	CASSLRGQEETQYF
.	TRBV7-6	TRBJ2-7	.	TGTGCCAGCAGCTTAGCGACAGCTTCCTCCTACGAGCAGTACTTC	CASSLATASSYEQYF
.	TRBV14	TRBJ2-2	.	TGTGCCAGCAGCCAACTGGATGGGGGAGTCACCGGGGAGCTGTTTTTT	CASSQLDGGVTGELFF
.	TRBV11-2	TRBJ2-5	TRBD1	TGTGCCAGCAGCTTATTTAGCTCGACAGGGTGGGAGACCCAGTACTTC	CASSLFSSTGWETQYF
.	TRBV5-1	TRBJ2-2	TRBD1	TGCGCCAGCAGCCTCGGACAGGGGATCGGGGAGCTGTTTTTT	CASSLGQGIGELFF